This TCR beta chain is drawn from a study of T cells in Graves' hyperthyroidism and ophthalmopathy. Whole-study results and caveats: Model-based prediction identified ophthalmopathy a median about 7 months prior to its onset.

Trimming stripped 5 bases from V and 0 bases from J, with 14 bases between. The CDR3 loop spans 16 amino acids. Germline CDR1 SEHNR, CDR2 FQNEAQ (reference sequence). This clonotype was detected many times. Its antigen is undetermined. Fresh peripheral blood, 8 to 10 ml, was the source of the PBMCs. Using RNA transcripts as the source, TCR beta CDR3 regions were amplified. First-round RT-PCR targeting the TCR CDR3 was performed with the HTBI primer set. TCRdb called the multiplex PCR reads again in MiXCR, with one record for every CDR3 protein. The profile shows 490,000 or so distinct CDR3 sequences, about 22% of them singletons.

Sequenced material: blood. The J gene is TRBJ1-5, the V gene TRBV7-9; D is possibly TRBD1 (6 bases). This clonotype was sampled from a woman between 70 and 85 years old with Graves' ophthalmopathy. CDR3 amino acids: CASSPEGTFSNQPQHF. CDR3 sequence (DNA): TGTGCCAGCAGCCCAGAGGGGACATTTAGCAATCAGCCCCAGCATTTT.